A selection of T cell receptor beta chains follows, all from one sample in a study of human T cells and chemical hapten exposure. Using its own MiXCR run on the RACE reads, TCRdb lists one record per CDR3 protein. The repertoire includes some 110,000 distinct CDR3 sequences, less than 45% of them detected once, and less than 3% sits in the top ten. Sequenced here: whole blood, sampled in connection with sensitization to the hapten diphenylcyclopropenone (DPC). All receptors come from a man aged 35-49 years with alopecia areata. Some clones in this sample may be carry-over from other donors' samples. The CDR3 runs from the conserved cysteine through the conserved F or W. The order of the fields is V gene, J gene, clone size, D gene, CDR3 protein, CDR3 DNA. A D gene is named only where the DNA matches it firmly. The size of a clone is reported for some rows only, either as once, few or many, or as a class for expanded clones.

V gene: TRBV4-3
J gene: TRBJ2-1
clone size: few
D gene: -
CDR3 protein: CASSQGLGEVQFF
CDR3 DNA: TGCGCCAGCAGCCAAGGTTTGGGGGAGGTGCAGTTCTTC

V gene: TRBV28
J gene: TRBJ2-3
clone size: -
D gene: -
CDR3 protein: CASSFERTTDTQYF
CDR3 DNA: TGTGCCAGCAGTTTCGAGCGGACCACAGATACGCAGTATTTT

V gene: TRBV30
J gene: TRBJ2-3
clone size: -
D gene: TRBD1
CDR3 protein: CAWSRPGGRADTQYF
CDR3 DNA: TGTGCCTGGAGTCGCCCAGGGGGCAGGGCAGATACGCAGTATTTT

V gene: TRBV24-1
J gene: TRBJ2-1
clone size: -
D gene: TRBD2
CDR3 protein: CATSETSGRNNEQFF
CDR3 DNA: TGTGCCACCAGTGAGACTAGCGGGAGGAACAATGAGCAGTTCTTC

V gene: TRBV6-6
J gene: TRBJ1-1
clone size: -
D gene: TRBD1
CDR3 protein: CASSYLDRVTEAFF
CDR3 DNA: TGTGCCAGCAGTTACTTAGACAGGGTAACTGAAGCTTTCTTT

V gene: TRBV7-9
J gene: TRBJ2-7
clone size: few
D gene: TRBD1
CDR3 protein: CASSAVETGTGLEQYF
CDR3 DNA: TGTGCCAGCAGCGCTGTTGAAACCGGGACAGGCCTCGAGCAGTACTTC

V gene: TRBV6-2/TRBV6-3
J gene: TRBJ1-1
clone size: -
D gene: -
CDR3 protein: CASRPTAGTATEAFF
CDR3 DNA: TGTGCCAGCAGACCCACAGCCGGGACGGCCACTGAAGCTTTCTTT

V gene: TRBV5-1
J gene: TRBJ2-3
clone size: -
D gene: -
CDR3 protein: CASSSTTSSTDTQYF
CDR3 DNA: TGCGCCAGCAGCTCCACGACTAGTAGCACAGATACGCAGTATTTT

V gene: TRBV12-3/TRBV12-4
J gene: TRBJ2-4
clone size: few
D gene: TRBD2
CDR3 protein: CASSSRTSPGAKNIQYF
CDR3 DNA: TGTGCCAGCAGTTCCCGGACTAGCCCGGGGGCCAAAAACATTCAGTACTTC

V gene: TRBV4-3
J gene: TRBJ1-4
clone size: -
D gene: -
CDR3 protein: CASSQEWAVAGNEKLFF
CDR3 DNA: TGCGCCAGCAGCCAAGAATGGGCGGTGGCAGGTAATGAAAAACTGTTTTTT

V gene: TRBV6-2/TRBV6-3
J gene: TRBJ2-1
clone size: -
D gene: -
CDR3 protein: CASDPAFRVRYNEQFF
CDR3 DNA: TGTGCCAGCGACCCCGCATTCAGAGTGCGTTACAATGAGCAGTTCTTC

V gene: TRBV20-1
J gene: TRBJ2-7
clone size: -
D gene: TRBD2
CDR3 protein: CSASSPTSGRRREQYF
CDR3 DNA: TGCAGTGCTAGCTCCCCGACTAGCGGGAGAAGGCGCGAGCAGTACTTC

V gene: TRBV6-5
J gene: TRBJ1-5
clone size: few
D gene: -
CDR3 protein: CASSYSWEGNQPQHF
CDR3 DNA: TGTGCCAGCAGTTACTCTTGGGAAGGCAATCAGCCCCAGCATTTT

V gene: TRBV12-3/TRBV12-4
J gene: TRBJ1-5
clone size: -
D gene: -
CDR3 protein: CASKPQGNQPQHF
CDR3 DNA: TGTGCCAGCAAACCACAGGGAAATCAGCCCCAGCATTTT

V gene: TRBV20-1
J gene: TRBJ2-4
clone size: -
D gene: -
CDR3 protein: CSAARTGNIQYF
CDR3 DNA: TGCAGTGCCGCCCGGACTGGGAACATTCAGTACTTC

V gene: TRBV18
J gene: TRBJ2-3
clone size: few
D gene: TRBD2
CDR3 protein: CASSPVAGASTDTQYF
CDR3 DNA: TGTGCCAGCTCACCGGTAGCGGGAGCCAGCACAGATACGCAGTATTTT

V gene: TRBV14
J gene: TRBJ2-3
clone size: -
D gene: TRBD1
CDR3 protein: CASSRGQGSSQYF
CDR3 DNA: TGTGCCAGCAGCCGCGGACAGGGGTCATCGCAGTATTTT

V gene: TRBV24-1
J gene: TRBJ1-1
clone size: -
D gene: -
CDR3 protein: CATSDGFQEAFF
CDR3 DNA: TGTGCCACCAGTGATGGATTCCAGGAAGCTTTCTTT

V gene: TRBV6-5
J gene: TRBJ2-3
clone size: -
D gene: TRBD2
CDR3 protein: CASRSSGVRDTQYF
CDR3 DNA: TGTGCCAGCAGATCTAGCGGGGTTCGAGATACGCAGTATTTT

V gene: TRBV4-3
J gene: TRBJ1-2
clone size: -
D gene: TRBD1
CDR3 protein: CASSQEPGGAYGYTF
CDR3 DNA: TGCGCCAGCAGCCAAGAACCAGGGGGCGCGTATGGCTACACCTTC

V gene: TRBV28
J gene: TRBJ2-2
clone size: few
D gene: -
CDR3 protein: CATEIGGLSGSLLFF
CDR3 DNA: TGTGCCACCGAAATCGGCGGACTCAGCGGTAGTTTGCTGTTTTTT

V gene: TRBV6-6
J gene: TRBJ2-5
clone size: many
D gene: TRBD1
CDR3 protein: CASRDGQGREETQYF
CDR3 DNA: TGTGCCAGCAGGGACGGACAGGGGAGGGAAGAGACCCAGTACTTC

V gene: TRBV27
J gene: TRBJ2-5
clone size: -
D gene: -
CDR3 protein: CASRDRQETQYF
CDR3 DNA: TGTGCCAGCAGAGACCGTCAAGAGACCCAGTACTTC

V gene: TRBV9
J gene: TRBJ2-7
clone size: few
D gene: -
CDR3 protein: CASSVGLVSYEQYF
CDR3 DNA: TGTGCCAGCAGCGTAGGACTAGTATCCTACGAGCAGTACTTC

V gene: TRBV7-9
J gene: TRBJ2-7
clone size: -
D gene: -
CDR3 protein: CASSSLDWASEQYF
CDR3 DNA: TGTGCCAGCAGCTCATTAGACTGGGCCAGCGAGCAGTACTTC

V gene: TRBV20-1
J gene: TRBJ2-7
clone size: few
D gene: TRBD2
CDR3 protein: CSAYAGGPTGEQYF
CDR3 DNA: TGCAGTGCGTACGCGGGAGGTCCAACTGGGGAGCAGTACTTC

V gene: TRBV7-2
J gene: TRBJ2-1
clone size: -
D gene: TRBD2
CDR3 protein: CASSSHLAGVEDEQFF
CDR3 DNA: TGTGCCAGCAGCTCTCATCTAGCGGGAGTTGAGGATGAGCAGTTCTTC

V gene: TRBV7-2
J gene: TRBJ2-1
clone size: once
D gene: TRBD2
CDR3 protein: CASSGTSRTNEQFF
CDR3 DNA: TGTGCCAGCAGTGGGACTAGCCGAACCAATGAGCAGTTCTTC

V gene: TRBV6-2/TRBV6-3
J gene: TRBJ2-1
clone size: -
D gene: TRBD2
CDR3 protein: CASSSRLAVNEQFF
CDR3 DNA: TGTGCCAGCAGTTCCAGGCTAGCGGTGAATGAGCAGTTCTTC

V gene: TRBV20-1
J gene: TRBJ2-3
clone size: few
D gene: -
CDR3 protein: CSASRLATSTDTQYF
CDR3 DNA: TGCAGTGCTAGTCGTCTAGCGACTAGCACAGATACGCAGTATTTT

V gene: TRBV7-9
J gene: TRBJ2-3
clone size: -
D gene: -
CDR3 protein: CASRSLGGVDTDTQYF
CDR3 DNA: TGTGCCAGCAGATCCCTGGGTGGGGTTGATACAGATACGCAGTATTTT

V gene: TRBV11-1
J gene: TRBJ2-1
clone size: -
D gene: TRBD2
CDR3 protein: CASSSLTSGRCFF
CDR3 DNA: TGTGCCAGCAGCTCCCTGACTAGCGGGAGGTGTTTCTTC

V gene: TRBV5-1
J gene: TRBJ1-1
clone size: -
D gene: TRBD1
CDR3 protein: CASSPHPAGGNTEAFF
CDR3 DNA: TGCGCCAGCAGCCCTCATCCGGCAGGGGGTAACACTGAAGCTTTCTTT

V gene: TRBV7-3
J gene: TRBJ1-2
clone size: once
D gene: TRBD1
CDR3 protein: CASSFPTGDGYTF
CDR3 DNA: TGTGCCAGCAGCTTCCCGACAGGGGATGGCTACACCTTC

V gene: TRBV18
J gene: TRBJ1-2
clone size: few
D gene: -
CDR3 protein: CASSPSGGNYGYTF
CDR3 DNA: TGTGCCAGCTCACCCTCCGGGGGGAACTATGGCTACACCTTC

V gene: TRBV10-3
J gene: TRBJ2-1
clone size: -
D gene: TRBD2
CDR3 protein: CAASGLDNEQFF
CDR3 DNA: TGTGCCGCTAGTGGACTAGACAATGAGCAGTTCTTC

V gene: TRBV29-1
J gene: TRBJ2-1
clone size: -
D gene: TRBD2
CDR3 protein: CSARREASYNEQFF
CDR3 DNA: TGCAGCGCCCGACGGGAGGCATCTTACAATGAGCAGTTCTTC

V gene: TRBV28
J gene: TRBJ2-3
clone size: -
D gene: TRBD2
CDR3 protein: CASRIGLAGRSDTQYF
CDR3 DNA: TGTGCCAGCAGGATAGGACTAGCGGGAAGATCGGATACGCAGTATTTT

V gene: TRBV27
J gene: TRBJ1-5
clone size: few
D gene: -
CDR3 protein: CASSIGPGITNQPQHF
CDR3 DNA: TGTGCCAGCAGTATCGGTCCAGGGATCACCAATCAGCCCCAGCATTTT

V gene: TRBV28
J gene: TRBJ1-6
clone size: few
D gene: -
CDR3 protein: CASSLIENSPLHF
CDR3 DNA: TGTGCCAGCAGTTTGATCGAGAATTCACCCCTCCACTTT

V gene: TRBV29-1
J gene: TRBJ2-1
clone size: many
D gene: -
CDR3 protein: CSVSGQHNEQFF
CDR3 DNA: TGCAGCGTTTCAGGACAGCACAATGAGCAGTTCTTC

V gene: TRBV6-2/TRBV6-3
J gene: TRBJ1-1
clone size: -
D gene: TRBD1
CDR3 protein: CASSPGTGWSTEAFF
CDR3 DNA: TGTGCCAGCAGTCCCGGGACAGGGTGGAGCACTGAAGCTTTCTTT

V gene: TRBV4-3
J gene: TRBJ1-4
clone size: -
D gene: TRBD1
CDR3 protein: CASSQAYRGFGNEKLFF
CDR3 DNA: TGCGCCAGCAGCCAAGCCTACAGGGGGTTTGGTAATGAAAAACTGTTTTTT

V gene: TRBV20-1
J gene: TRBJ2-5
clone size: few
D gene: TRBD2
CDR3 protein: CSARAVAGEETQYF
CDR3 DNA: TGCAGTGCTAGGGCAGTAGCGGGAGAAGAGACCCAGTACTTC

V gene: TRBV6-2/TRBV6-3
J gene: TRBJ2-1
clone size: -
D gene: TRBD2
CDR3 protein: CASSLLAGGNNEQFF
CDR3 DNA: TGTGCCAGCAGCCTTCTAGCGGGAGGAAACAATGAGCAGTTCTTC

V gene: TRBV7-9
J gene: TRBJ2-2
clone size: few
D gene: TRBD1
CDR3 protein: CASSSSGGHTGELFF
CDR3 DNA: TGTGCCAGCAGCTCTTCAGGGGGCCACACCGGGGAGCTGTTTTTT

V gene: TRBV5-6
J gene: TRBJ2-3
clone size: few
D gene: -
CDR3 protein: CASSSFGGRANTDTQYF
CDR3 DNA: TGTGCCAGCAGCTCCTTCGGGGGCCGAGCAAACACAGATACGCAGTATTTT

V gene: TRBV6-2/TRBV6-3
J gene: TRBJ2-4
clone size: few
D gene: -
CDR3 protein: CASSYERNIQYF
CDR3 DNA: TGTGCCAGCAGTTACGAGCGAAACATTCAGTACTTC

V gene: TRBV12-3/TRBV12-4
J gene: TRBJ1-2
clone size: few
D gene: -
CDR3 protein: CASNNLTGRGGYTF
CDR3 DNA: TGTGCCAGCAACAACCTGACGGGGCGGGGAGGCTACACCTTC

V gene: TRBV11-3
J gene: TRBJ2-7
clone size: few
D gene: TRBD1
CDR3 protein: CASSLAQGSSEQYF
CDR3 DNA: TGTGCCAGCAGCTTAGCACAGGGGAGCTCCGAGCAGTACTTC

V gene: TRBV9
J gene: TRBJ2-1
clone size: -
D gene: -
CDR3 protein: CASSISGPVAVNEQFF
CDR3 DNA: TGTGCCAGCAGCATATCGGGACCCGTAGCGGTCAATGAGCAGTTCTTC

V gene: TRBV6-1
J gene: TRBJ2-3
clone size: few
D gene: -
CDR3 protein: CASSDSGSNTQYF
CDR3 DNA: TGTGCCAGCAGTGATTCAGGGTCCAATACGCAGTATTTT

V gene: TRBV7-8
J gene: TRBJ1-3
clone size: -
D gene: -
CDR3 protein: CASSRDGRSGNTIYF
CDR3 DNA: TGTGCCAGCAGCCGGGACGGCCGCTCTGGAAACACCATATATTTT